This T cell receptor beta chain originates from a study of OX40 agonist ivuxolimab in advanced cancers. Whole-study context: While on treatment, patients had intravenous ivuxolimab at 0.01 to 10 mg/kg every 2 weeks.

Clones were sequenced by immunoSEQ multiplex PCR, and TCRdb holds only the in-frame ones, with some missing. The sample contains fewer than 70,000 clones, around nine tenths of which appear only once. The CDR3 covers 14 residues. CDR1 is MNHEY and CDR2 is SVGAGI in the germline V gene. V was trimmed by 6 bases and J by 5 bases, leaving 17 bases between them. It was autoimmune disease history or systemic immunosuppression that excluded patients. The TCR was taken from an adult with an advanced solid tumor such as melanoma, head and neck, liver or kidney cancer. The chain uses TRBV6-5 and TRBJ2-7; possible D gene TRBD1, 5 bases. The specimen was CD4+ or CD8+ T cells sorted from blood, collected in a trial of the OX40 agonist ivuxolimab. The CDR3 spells CASRLIPGIHEQYF. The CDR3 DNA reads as TGTGCCAGCAGGCTTATTCCAGGGATCCACGAGCAGTACTTC.